In its sample, the clone carrying this TCR beta chain was seen many times. As yet, its antigen is unknown. The V gene's germline CDR1 is SGHVS and CDR2 FQNEAQ. The CDR3 is 16 amino acids. The V end was cut by 2 bases, the J end by 2 bases, with 12 bases between. This sample was included in a study of CD8 T cells in ankylosing spondylitis. Regarding the study as a whole: Typical of ankylosing spondylitis blood, it appeared, was a TCR beta motif of eight highly homologous variants.

It was by quantitative 5'-RACE with molecular barcodes that TCR beta libraries were made. TCRdb recomputed calls from the 5' RACE reads with MiXCR, one row per CDR3 protein. Of approximately 140,000 distinct CDR3 sequences in the sample, roughly 8.8% were seen once. This chain uses TRBV7-8 with TRBJ2-2, with D maybe TRBD2 (5 bases). The sample was blood, either unsorted or a sorted T cell fraction (not recorded which). The TCR sequence derives from a male donor with ankylosing spondylitis or in good health (not recorded which). The CDR3 loop is CASSLWKGRNTGELFF. The CDR3 bases are TGTGCCAGCAGCTTATGGAAAGGGAGAAACACCGGGGAGCTGTTTTTT.